A single sample is the source of the 12 T cell receptor beta chains below, sequenced in a study of CD8+ T cells in alopecia areata. Sequencing used cDNA as its template, made by extracting RNA and reverse transcribing it. Assay: immunoSEQ multiplex PCR; the TCRdb copy retains only in-frame clones and omits some. The profile shows 200,000 to 250,000 clones, 50% to 70% of them singletons. Treatment reported: oral pan-JAK inhibitor, 5-10 mg twice daily. Sequenced here: CD4+ T cells sorted from blood, sampled at week 4, from a patient treated with tofacitinib. The source of these receptors is a human donor with alopecia areata.

This clone has just a few counts. The rearrangement links TRBV19 to TRBJ1-1; D not resolved. Germline CDR1 LNHDA, CDR2 SQIVND (reference sequence). V lost 11 bases and J lost 1, with 11 bases in between. CDR3 length: 12 residues. The CDR3 loop is CAGRGQNTEAFF. The CDR3 coding sequence is TGTGCCGGACGGGGTCAGAACACTGAAGCTTTCTTT.

Only a few counts were recorded for this clone. The V and J genes are TRBV19 and TRBJ2-2; 7 bases are a match to TRBD2. The CDR3 runs to 14 residues. The junction had 6 bases not matched to a gene; V was cut back by 6 bases and J by 5 bases. CDR1 and CDR2 from the germline V gene are LNHDA and SQIVND (reference sequence). The CDR3 here is CASRPGRETGELFF. In nucleotides, the CDR3 is TGTGCCAGTAGACCGGGGAGGGAAACCGGGGAGCTGTTTTTT.

This chain joins TRBV6-5 and TRBJ1-1, with TRBD1 identical over 8 bases. From germline, CDR1 is MNHEY and CDR2 SVGAGI. The CDR3 totals 12 residues. The ends lost 6 bases at V and 8 bases at J; junction bases unmatched: 5. Here the CDR3 reads CASRTGAAEAFF. In DNA form, the CDR3 reads TGTGCCAGCAGGACAGGGGCGGCCGAAGCTTTCTTT.

This clone came up a few times. The CDR3 spells CATSRDPDEQFF. In DNA, the CDR3 is TGTGCCACCAGCAGAGATCCCGATGAGCAGTTCTTC. The rearrangement joins TRBV15 to TRBJ2-1; unclear D gene. This CDR3 has 12 residues. CDR1 is LNHNV, CDR2 YYDKDF, per germline (reference sequence). Trimming cost V 0 bases and J 8 bases, with 5 bases left between them. The variable domain in full, with the rest retrieved from reference TRBV15 and TRBJ2-1, is DAMVIQNPRYQVTQFGKPVTLSCSQTLNHNVMYWYQQKSSQAPKLLFHYYDKDFNNEADTPDNFQSRRPNTSFCFLDIRSPGLGDTAMYLCATSRDPDEQFFGPGTRLTVL.

V is TRBV2 and J is TRBJ2-2, with a tentative D call TRBD1 (5 bases). V lost 9 bases, J lost 1 base, and 9 bases lay in between. CDR1 is SNHLY and CDR2 is FYNNEI in the germline V gene. The CDR3 contains 13 residues. The CDR3 nucleotides read TGTGCCAGTGGACATAAGAACACCGGGGAGCTGTTTTTT. It specifies CASGHKNTGELFF.

This clone was picked up a small number of times. The chain uses TRBV2 and TRBJ1-2, with a weak D call TRBD1 (5 bases). CDR3 size: 13 residues. V was pared by 5 bases and J by 0 bases, with 7 bases between. The germline V gene encodes CDR1 SNHLY and CDR2 FYNNEI. The CDR3 spells CASSSTANYGYTF. Here the CDR3 DNA reads TGTGCCAGCAGTTCGACAGCTAACTATGGCTACACCTTC.

DNA for the CDR3: TGTGCCAGCAGCTTAGGGTTCTACGAGCAGTACTTC. This encodes CASSLGFYEQYF. The V call is TRBV7-2, the J call TRBJ2-7; no reliable D call. Germline V gene lookup returns CDR1 SGHTA and CDR2 FQGNSA. V was pared by 1 base and J by 3 bases, with 4 bases between. This CDR3 comprises 12 residues.

The chain is built from TRBV29-1 and TRBJ2-4; 9 positions match TRBD1. V lost 7 bases to trimming and J lost 9 bases; unmatched junction nucleotides: 13. This CDR3 comprises 14 residues. CDR1 and CDR2 (germline): SQVTM, ANQGSEA. DNA for the CDR3: TGCAGCGCTACCGGGACAGGGTTAACAAGCATTCAGTACTTC. The encoded protein is CSATGTGLTSIQYF.

V is TRBV29-1 and J is TRBJ1-2; D is undetermined. Germline CDR1 is SQVTM and CDR2 is ANQGSEA. CDR3 length equals 12 residues. The V end lost 4 bases, the J end lost 6 bases, and 12 bases lay between the germline ends. CDR3 amino acids: CSVAKGNDGYTF. The CDR3 DNA sequence: TGCAGCGTTGCGAAGGGAAATGATGGCTACACCTTC.

The rearrangement joins TRBV30 to TRBJ1-2; D unclear. Germline V gives CDR1 GTSNPN, CDR2 SVGIG (reference sequence). Deletions cut 0 bases from V and 8 bases from J, with 13 bases between. This CDR3 spans 13 amino acids. The CDR3 reads CAWSVAQALGYTF. The DNA of the CDR3 is TGTGCCTGGAGTGTAGCCCAGGCCCTAGGCTACACCTTC.

This clone turned up a few times. This chain joins TRBV7-2 and TRBJ1-1; 7 bases are a match to TRBD1. The length of the CDR3 is 13 residues. Germline loops: CDR1 SGHTA, CDR2 FQGNSA. The V gene end was trimmed by 1 base and the J gene end by 9 bases; junction bases not matched to a gene: 5. CDR3 in amino acids: CASSLDRQGKAFF. For the CDR3, the DNA is TGTGCCAGCAGCTTAGATAGACAGGGCAAAGCTTTCTTT.

This CDR3 is CSASWETQYF. In DNA form, the CDR3 reads TGCAGTGCTAGTTGGGAGACCCAGTACTTC. The chain uses TRBV20-1 and TRBJ2-5; D ambiguous. The germline CDR1 and CDR2 sequences are DFQATT and SNEGSKA (reference sequence). The CDR3 contains 10 residues. V lost 3 bases, J lost 5 bases, and 4 bases lay in between.